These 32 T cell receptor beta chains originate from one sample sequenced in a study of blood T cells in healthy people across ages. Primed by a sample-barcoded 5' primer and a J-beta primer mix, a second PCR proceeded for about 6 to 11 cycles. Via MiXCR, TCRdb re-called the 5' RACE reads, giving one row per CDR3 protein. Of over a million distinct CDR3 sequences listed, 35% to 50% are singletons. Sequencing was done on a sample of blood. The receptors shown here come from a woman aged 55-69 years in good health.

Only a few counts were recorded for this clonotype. The CDR3 is CASSFLDQPVRYEQYF. CDR3 nucleotide sequence: TGTGCCAGCAGTTTTTTGGACCAACCGGTGCGGTACGAGCAGTACTTC. This chain links TRBV28 with TRBJ2-7, with D hard to call. Germline CDR1 MDHEN, CDR2 SYDVKM. V was shortened by 3 bases and J by 4 bases, with 19 bases between the two germline ends. This CDR3 is 16 amino acids long.

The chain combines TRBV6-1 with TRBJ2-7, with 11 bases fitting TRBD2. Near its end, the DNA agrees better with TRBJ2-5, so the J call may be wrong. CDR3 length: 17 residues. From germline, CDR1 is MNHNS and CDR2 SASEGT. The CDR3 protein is CASGPDRLAGRGETQYF. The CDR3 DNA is TGTGCCAGCGGCCCGGATCGACTAGCGGGACGGGGAGAGACCCAGTACTTC.

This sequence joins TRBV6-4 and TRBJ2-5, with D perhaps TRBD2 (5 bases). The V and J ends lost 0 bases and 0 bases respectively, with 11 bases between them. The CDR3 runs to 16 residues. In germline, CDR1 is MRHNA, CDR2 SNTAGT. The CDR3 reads CASSDSFAEDQETQYF. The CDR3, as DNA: TGTGCCAGCAGTGACTCGTTTGCGGAGGACCAAGAGACCCAGTACTTC.

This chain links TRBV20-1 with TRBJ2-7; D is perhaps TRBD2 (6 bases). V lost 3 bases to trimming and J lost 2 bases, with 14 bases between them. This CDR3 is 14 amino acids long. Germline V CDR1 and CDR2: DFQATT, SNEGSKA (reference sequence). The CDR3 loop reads CSARRVGRTYEQYF. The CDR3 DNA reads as TGCAGTGCTAGGCGGGTCGGGAGAACCTACGAGCAGTACTTC.

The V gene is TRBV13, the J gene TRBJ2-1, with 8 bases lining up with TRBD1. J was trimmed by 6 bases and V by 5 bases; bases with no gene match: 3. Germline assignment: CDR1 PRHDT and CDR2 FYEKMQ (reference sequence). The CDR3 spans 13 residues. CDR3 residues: CASSKTGVNEQFF. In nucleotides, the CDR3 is TGTGCCAGCAGCAAGACAGGGGTCAATGAGCAGTTCTTC.

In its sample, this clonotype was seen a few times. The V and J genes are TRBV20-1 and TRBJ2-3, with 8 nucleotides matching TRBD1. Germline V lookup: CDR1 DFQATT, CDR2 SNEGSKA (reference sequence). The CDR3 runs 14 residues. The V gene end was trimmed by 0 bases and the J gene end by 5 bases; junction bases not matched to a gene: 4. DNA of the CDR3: TGCAGTGCTAGAGATCGGACAGGGAAAGATACGCAGTATTTT. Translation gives CSARDRTGKDTQYF.

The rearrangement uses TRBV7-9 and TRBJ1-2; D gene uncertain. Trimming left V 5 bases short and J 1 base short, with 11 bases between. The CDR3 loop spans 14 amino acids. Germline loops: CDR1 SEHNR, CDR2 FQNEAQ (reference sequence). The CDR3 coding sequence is TGTGCCAGCAGCGGGAAACACGGTAACTATGGCTACACCTTC. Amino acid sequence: CASSGKHGNYGYTF.

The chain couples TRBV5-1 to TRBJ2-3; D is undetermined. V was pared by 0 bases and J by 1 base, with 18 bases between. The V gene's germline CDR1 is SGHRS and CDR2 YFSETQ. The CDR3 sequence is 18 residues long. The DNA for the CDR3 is TGCGCCAGCAGCTTGGGGTCAACGAGGCGCGGACGCACAGATACGCAGTATTTT. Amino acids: CASSLGSTRRGRTDTQYF.

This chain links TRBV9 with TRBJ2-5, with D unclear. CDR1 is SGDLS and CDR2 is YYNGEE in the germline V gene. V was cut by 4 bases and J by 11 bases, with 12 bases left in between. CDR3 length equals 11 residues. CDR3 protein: CASSPAVGQYF. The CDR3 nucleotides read TGTGCCAGCAGCCCCGCCGTGGGGCAGTACTTC.

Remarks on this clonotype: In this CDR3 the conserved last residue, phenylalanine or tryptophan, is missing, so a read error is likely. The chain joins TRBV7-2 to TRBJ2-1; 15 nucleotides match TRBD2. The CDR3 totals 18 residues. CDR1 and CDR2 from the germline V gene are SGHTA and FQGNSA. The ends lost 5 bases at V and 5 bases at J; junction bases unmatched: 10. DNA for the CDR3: TGTGCCAGCAGCCTAGGACTAGCGGGAGGGACAAGGCACAATGAGCAGTTCATC. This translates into CASSLGLAGGTRHNEQFI.

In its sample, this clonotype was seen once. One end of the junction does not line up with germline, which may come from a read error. The CDR3 DNA follows: TGCGCCAGCAGCCCCGCTGGGGCCAGCGTCCTGACTTTC. This sequence encodes CASSPAGASVLTF. The chain joins TRBV7-3 to TRBJ2-6, with D perhaps matching TRBD1 (5 bases). The CDR3 spans 13 residues. Per the germline V gene, CDR1 is SGHTA and CDR2 is FQGTGA.

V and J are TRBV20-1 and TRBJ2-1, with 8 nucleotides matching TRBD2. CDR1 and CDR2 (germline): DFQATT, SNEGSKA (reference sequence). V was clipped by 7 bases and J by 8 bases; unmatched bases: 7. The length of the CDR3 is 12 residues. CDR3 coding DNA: TGCAGTGGTGCGGGAGGTGCGGATGAGCAGTTCTTC. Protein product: CSGAGGADEQFF.

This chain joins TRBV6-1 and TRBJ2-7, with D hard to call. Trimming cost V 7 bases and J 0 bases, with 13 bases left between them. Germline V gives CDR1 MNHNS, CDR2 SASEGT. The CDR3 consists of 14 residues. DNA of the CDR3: TGTGCCAGCACCGTAGGGCGAATCTCCTACGAGCAGTACTTC. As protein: CASTVGRISYEQYF.

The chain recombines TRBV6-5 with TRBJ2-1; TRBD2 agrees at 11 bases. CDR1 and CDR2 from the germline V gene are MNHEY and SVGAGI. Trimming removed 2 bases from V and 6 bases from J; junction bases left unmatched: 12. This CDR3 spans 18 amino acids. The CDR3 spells CASSYLGSTSGRVNEQFF. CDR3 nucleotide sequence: TGTGCCAGCAGTTACCTGGGCTCAACTAGCGGGAGAGTCAATGAGCAGTTCTTC.

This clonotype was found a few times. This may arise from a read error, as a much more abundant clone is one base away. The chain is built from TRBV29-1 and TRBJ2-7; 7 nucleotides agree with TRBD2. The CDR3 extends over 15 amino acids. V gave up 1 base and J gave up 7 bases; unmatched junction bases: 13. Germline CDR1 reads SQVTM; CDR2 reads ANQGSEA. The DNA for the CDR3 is TGCAGCGTTGAAGCTTTAGGGACTACCTCAAATGAGCAGTACTTC. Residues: CSVEALGTTSNEQYF.

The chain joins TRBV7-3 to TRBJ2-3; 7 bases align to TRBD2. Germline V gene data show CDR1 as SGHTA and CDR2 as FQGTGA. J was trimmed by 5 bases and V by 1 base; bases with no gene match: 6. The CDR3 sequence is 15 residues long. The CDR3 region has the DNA TGTGCCAGCAGCTTAAGGGAGGGGAGAGGAGATACGCAGTATTTT. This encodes CASSLREGRGDTQYF.

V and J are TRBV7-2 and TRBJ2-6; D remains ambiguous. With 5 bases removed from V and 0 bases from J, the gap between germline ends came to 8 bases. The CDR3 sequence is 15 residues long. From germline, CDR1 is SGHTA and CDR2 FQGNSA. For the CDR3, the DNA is TGTGCCAGCAGCGTTATGCTCTCTGGGGCCAACGTCCTGACTTTC. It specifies CASSVMLSGANVLTF.

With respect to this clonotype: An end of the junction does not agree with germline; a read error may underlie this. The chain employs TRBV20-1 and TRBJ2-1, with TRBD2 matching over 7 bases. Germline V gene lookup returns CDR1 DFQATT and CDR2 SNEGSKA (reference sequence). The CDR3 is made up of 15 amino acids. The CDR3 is CSASPSGMNTGELFF. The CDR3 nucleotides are TGCAGTGCTAGTCCCAGCGGGATGAACACCGGGGAGCTGTTCTTC.

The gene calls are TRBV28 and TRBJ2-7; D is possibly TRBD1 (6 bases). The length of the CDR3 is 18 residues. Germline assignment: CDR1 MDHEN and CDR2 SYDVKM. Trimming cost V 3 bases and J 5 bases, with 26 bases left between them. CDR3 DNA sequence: TGTGCCAGCAGTTTTAGTTGGGACAAGGGGCCATTTGGAGACGAGCAGTACTTC. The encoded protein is CASSFSWDKGPFGDEQYF.

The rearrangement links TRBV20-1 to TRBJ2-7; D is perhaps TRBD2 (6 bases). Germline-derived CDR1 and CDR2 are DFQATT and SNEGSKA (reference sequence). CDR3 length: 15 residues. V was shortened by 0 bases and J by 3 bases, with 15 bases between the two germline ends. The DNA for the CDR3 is TGCAGTGCTAGAGATCCTAGCGTGGGAGTCTACGAGCAGTACTTC. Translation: CSARDPSVGVYEQYF.

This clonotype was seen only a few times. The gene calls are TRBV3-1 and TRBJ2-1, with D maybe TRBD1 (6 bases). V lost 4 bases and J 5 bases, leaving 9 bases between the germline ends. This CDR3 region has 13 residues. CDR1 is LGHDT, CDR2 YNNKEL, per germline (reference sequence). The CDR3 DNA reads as TGTGCCAGCAGCCGCGGACAGAACAATGAGCAGTTCTTC. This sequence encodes CASSRGQNNEQFF.

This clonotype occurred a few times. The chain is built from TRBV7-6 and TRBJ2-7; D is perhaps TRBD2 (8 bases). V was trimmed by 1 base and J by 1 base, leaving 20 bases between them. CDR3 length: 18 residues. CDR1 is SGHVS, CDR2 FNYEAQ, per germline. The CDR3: CASSLGGGGGRKSYEQYF. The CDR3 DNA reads TGTGCCAGCAGCTTAGGAGGAGGGGGCGGGAGGAAGTCCTACGAGCAGTACTTC.

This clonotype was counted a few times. This chain's CDR3 is CASSLLSPGRAMDTQYF. CDR3 in DNA: TGTGCCAGCAGCTTACTCTCCCCCGGGAGGGCCATGGATACGCAGTATTTT. The rearrangement links TRBV11-1 to TRBJ2-3; 8 positions match TRBD2. V lost 2 bases and J lost 6; bases outside the gene matches: 13. The CDR3 sequence is 17 residues long. Per germline, CDR1 SGHAT and CDR2 FQDESV (reference sequence).

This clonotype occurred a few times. DNA for the CDR3: TGTGCCAGCACAGCGGACGTCAGCGAGCAGTACTTC. This translates into CASTADVSEQYF. This chain connects TRBV5-6 to TRBJ2-7, with D possibly being TRBD2 (5 bases). Trimming left V 6 bases short and J 6 bases short, with 13 bases between. The germline CDR1 and CDR2 sequences are SGHDT and YYEEEE. The CDR3 is 12 amino acids.

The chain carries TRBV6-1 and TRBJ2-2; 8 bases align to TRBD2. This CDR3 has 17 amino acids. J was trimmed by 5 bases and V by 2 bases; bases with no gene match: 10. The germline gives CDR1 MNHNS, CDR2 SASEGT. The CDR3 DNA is TGTGCCAGCAGTGAACGTGGGACTAGAAAGAATACCGGGGAGCTGTTTTTT. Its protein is CASSERGTRKNTGELFF.

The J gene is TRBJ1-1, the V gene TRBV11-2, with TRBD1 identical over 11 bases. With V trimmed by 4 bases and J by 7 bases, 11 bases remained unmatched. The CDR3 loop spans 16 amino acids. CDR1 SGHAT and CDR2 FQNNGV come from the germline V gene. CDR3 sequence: CASSSSTWTGGGEAFF. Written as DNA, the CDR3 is TGTGCCAGCAGCTCATCGACCTGGACAGGGGGCGGTGAAGCTTTCTTT.

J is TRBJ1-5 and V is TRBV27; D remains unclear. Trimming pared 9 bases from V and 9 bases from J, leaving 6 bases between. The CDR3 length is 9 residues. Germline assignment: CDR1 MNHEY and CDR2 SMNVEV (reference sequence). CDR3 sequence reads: CASGRPQHF. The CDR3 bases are TGTGCCAGTGGGCGGCCCCAGCATTTT.

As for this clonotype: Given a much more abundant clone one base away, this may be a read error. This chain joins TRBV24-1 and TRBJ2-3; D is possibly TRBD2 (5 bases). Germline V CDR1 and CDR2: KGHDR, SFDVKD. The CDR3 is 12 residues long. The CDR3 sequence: CATSGGAETQYF. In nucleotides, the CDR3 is TGTGCCACCAGTGGGGGAGCAGAGACGCAGTATTTT.

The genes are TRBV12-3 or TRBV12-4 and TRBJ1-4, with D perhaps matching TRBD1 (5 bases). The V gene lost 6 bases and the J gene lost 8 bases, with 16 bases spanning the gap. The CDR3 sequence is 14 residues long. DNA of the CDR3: TGTGCCAGCAGGCGGCAGGGAATAGGCGAAAAACTGTTTTTT. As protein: CASRRQGIGEKLFF.

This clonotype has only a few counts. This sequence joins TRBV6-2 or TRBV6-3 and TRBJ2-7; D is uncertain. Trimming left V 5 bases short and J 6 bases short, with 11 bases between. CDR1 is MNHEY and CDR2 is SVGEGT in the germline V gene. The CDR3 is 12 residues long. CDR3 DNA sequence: TGTGCCAGCAGTACCCAACTCCCCGAGCAGTACTTC. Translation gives CASSTQLPEQYF.

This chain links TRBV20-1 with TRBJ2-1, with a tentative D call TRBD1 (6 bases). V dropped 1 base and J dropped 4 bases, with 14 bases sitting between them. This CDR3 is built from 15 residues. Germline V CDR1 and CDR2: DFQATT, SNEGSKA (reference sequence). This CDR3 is CSARAVGAQYNEQFF. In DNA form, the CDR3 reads TGCAGTGCTAGAGCCGTGGGGGCGCAGTACAATGAGCAGTTCTTC.

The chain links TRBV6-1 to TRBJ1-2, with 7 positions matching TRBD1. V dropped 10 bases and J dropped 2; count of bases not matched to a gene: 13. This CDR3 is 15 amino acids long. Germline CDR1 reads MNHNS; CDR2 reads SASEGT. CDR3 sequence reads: CATTTSPGQNYGYTF. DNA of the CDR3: TGTGCCACCACCACCAGCCCGGGACAGAACTATGGCTACACCTTC.